This T cell receptor (beta chain) comes out of a study of neoadjuvant anti-PD-1 for oral cavity cancer. This clone has just a few counts. The sample contains more than one DNA sequence encoding this CDR3. Profiled with immunoSEQ multiplex PCR; TCRdb holds only in-frame clones, not every one. Here the sample spans under 6,500 clones, 45% to 60% being singletons. Time point described: after neoadjuvant nivolumab, at surgical resection. The sequence was obtained from a person aged 40-85 years with oral cavity squamous cell carcinoma. The sample consisted of tumor tissue, taken after nivolumab (anti-PD-1) treatment.

Written as DNA, the CDR3 is TGCGCCAGCAGTGAGACCCCAGGGGGAACTGAAGCTTTCTTT. It encodes CASSETPGGTEAFF. The V and J genes are TRBV10-2 and TRBJ1-1, with TRBD1 matching 7 bases. V shed 2 bases and J 5 bases; nucleotides not matched to a gene: 5. The CDR3 extends over 14 amino acids. Germline V gene data show CDR1 as WSHSY and CDR2 as SAAADI.